These 24 T cell receptor beta chains originate from one sample sequenced in a study of Ad26.COV2.S vaccination and SARS-CoV-2 variants. Noted treatment: roughly 20 received Ad26.COV2.S at low or high dose, single or two shots; about 5 received placebo; per-sample allocation not given. The study sampled participants on day 63 after the first vaccine or placebo injection. Sequenced by immunoSEQ multiplex PCR; TCRdb stores in-frame clones only, minus some. Of about 250,000 clones listed, about 87% are singletons. This specimen consisted of peripheral blood, obtained in a trial of Ad26.COV2.S vaccine versus placebo. These receptors came from a person aged 18 to 65 who received the Ad26.COV2.S COVID-19 vaccine or a placebo.

The chain recombines TRBV6-5 with TRBJ1-6; 8 bases align to TRBD1. The CDR3 covers 15 residues. V was clipped by 6 bases and J by 6 bases; unmatched bases: 7. Germline CDR1 and CDR2: MNHEY and SVGAGI. DNA for the CDR3: TGTGCCAGCAGACTCCTCGACAGGGGTAATTCACCCCTCCACTTT. It yields the protein CASRLLDRGNSPLHF.

The chain joins TRBV3-1 (or the pseudogene TRBV3-2) to TRBJ2-7, with 9 bases lining up with TRBD2. The germline gives CDR1 LGHDT, CDR2 YNNKEL (reference sequence). V gave up 5 bases and J gave up 3 bases; unmatched junction bases: 8. This CDR3 region has 15 residues. CDR3 in amino acids: CASSSLPSGIYEQYF. The CDR3 nucleotides read TGTGCCAGCAGCTCACTTCCTAGCGGGATCTACGAGCAGTACTTC.

The chain joins TRBV7-3 to TRBJ2-6, with D uncertain. This CDR3 comprises 15 residues. Germline values: CDR1 SGHTA, CDR2 FQGTGA. V shed 2 bases and J shed 0 bases, with 5 bases lying between them. This chain's CDR3 is CASSLGVSGANVLTF. The CDR3 nucleotides are TGTGCCAGCAGCTTAGGAGTCTCTGGGGCCAACGTCCTGACTTTC.

The chain uses TRBV28 and TRBJ2-2; perhaps TRBD1 as D (6 bases). V was clipped by 6 bases and J by 1 base, with 9 bases between them. The CDR3 is made up of 14 amino acids. Germline CDR1 reads MDHEN; CDR2 reads SYDVKM. The CDR3 here is CASRGTLNTGELFF. CDR3 DNA: TGTGCCAGCAGAGGGACACTGAACACCGGGGAGCTGTTTTTT.

CDR3 DNA: TGTGCCAGTAGTTCTCGACAGGTGCTTGAGCAGTTCTTC. This encodes CASSSRQVLEQFF. The chain couples TRBV19 to TRBJ2-1; TRBD1 might be the D (6 bases). This CDR3 has 13 residues. The V end lost 5 bases, the J end lost 9 bases, and 14 bases lay between the germline ends. Germline CDR1 LNHDA, CDR2 SQIVND (reference sequence).

The chain is built from TRBV4-2 and TRBJ1-2; D gene uncertain. This CDR3 contains 13 residues. Germline-derived CDR1 and CDR2 are LGHNA and YNFKEQ. V was trimmed by 0 bases and J by 8 bases, leaving 10 bases between them. CDR3 sequence reads: CASSQDNVGGYTF. The CDR3 bases are TGTGCCAGCAGCCAAGATAACGTAGGCGGCTACACCTTC.

The chain links TRBV5-6 to TRBJ1-4, with TRBD1 matching over 11 bases. This CDR3 region has 15 residues. After removal of 0 bases from V and 6 bases from J, the junction contained 1 base not matched to a gene. CDR1 is SGHDT, CDR2 YYEEEE, per germline. This CDR3 reads CASSLGDRGYEKLFF. In nucleotides, the CDR3 is TGTGCCAGCAGCTTGGGGGACAGGGGGTATGAAAAACTGTTTTTT.

This clone showed up just once. The chain recombines TRBV9 with TRBJ2-3, with TRBD1 as a possible D gene (7 bases). This CDR3 comprises 16 residues. Germline V CDR1 and CDR2: SGDLS, YYNGEE. Trimming stripped 0 bases from V and 6 bases from J, with 17 bases between. CDR3 sequence: CASSVDRGTARDTQYF. In DNA, the CDR3 is TGTGCCAGCAGCGTAGATCGCGGGACAGCTCGGGATACGCAGTATTTT.

The sample holds one count of this clone. The V and J genes are TRBV19 and TRBJ1-1; D is unresolved. V lost 3 bases and J lost 0, with 8 bases in between. The CDR3 is made up of 14 amino acids. Germline CDR1 and CDR2: LNHDA and SQIVND (reference sequence). CDR3 sequence reads: CASSMRGMNTEAFF. CDR3 sequence (DNA): TGTGCCAGTAGTATGCGGGGAATGAACACTGAAGCTTTCTTT.

The rearrangement links TRBV4-1 to TRBJ1-4, with a tentative D call TRBD1 (5 bases). Germline values: CDR1 MGHRA, CDR2 YSYEKL. This CDR3 has 17 amino acids. V lost 4 bases to trimming and J lost 7 bases, with 22 bases between them. This CDR3 is CASSLTRGRGLGEKLFF. The CDR3 nucleotides are TGCGCCAGCAGCCTTACACGAGGGCGGGGGTTGGGTGAAAAACTGTTTTTT.

CDR3 sequence: CATRGAAGDNEQFF. DNA for the CDR3: TGTGCCACCAGAGGCGCGGCAGGGGACAATGAGCAGTTCTTC. The V and J genes are TRBV15 and TRBJ2-1; D may be TRBD1 (6 bases). Germline CDR1 reads LNHNV; CDR2 reads YYDKDF (reference sequence). V was pared by 6 bases and J by 5 bases, with 14 bases between. The CDR3 is 14 amino acids.

The chain combines TRBV10-3 with TRBJ1-5, with D perhaps TRBD1 (6 bases). CDR3 size: 15 residues. Germline values: CDR1 ENHRY, CDR2 SYGVKD. V was trimmed by 0 bases and J by 4 bases, leaving 10 bases between them. CDR3 protein: CAISESGQPNQPQHF. The CDR3 coding sequence is TGTGCCATCAGTGAGTCCGGACAGCCTAATCAGCCCCAGCATTTT.

This chain uses TRBV28 with TRBJ1-4, with unresolved D. Trimming took 6 bases from V and 8 from J, leaving 28 bases between them. Germline lookup yields CDR1 MDHEN and CDR2 SYDVKM. CDR3 length: 18 residues. The CDR3 protein is CASRHVLFGQRQREKLFF. For the CDR3, the DNA is TGTGCCAGCAGACACGTCCTTTTCGGGCAGAGACAAAGAGAAAAACTGTTTTTT.

The CDR3 spells CATSRATSGSDTQYF. The DNA for the CDR3 is TGTGCCACCAGCAGAGCGACTAGTGGTTCAGATACGCAGTATTTT. The rearrangement joins TRBV15 to TRBJ2-3; perhaps TRBD2 as D (6 bases). The CDR3 runs to 15 residues. The V gene's germline CDR1 is LNHNV and CDR2 YYDKDF (reference sequence). V was trimmed by 1 base and J by 4 bases, leaving 12 bases between them.

J is TRBJ2-4 and V is TRBV12-3 or TRBV12-4, with no clear D. CDR3 length equals 13 residues. Trimming stripped 6 bases from V and 6 bases from J, with 12 bases between. The CDR3 is CASSRGMGNIQYF. The CDR3 bases are TGTGCCAGCAGCCGCGGAATGGGAAACATTCAGTACTTC.

This chain links TRBV28 with TRBJ2-3; D unclear. The germline V and J ends were trimmed by 2 bases and 5 bases, with 17 bases remaining between them. Germline V CDR1 and CDR2: MDHEN, SYDVKM. This CDR3 has 16 amino acids. The CDR3, as DNA: TGTGCCAGCAGTTTAAAAGCCCTGGTAGATCGAGATACGCAGTATTTT. It is translated as CASSLKALVDRDTQYF.

Here the CDR3 reads CASSTIELRSYNEQFF. CDR3 nucleotides: TGTGCCAGCAGCACTATTGAGCTCCGATCATACAATGAGCAGTTCTTC. The rearrangement links TRBV5-4 to TRBJ2-1; D is uncertain. The V gene lost 4 bases and the J gene lost 4 bases, with 18 bases spanning the gap. The germline gives CDR1 SGHNT, CDR2 YYREEE (reference sequence). The CDR3 length is 16 residues.

V and J are TRBV2 and TRBJ2-3; D gene uncertain. CDR1 is SNHLY and CDR2 is FYNNEI in the germline V gene. This CDR3 region has 15 residues. V shed 1 base and J shed 1 base, with 9 bases lying between them. This CDR3 is CASSEGGYRTDTQYF. CDR3 DNA: TGTGCCAGCAGTGAAGGGGGTTATCGCACAGATACGCAGTATTTT.

The J gene is TRBJ1-2, the V gene TRBV25-1, with unresolved D. The CDR3 is 12 residues long. Germline V gives CDR1 MGHDK, CDR2 SYGVNS. Trimming removed 5 bases at V and 2 bases at J, with 6 bases between. In nucleotides, the CDR3 is TGTGCCAGCAGTACGGAAAACTATGGCTACACCTTC. Its translation is CASSTENYGYTF.

The rearrangement links TRBV27 to TRBJ2-1, with D perhaps matching TRBD2 (6 bases). Germline loops: CDR1 MNHEY, CDR2 SMNVEV (reference sequence). This CDR3 comprises 17 residues. V gave up 5 bases and J gave up 4 bases, with 21 bases separating them. CDR3 coding DNA: TGTGCCAGCAGTCCGCCGGAGGGACTCACTATTTACAATGAGCAGTTCTTC. Translated, it gives CASSPPEGLTIYNEQFF.

The rearrangement joins TRBV5-1 to TRBJ2-3; TRBD2 agrees at 8 bases. The CDR3 is 15 residues long. Germline lookup yields CDR1 SGHRS and CDR2 YFSETQ. V lost 4 bases, J lost 2 bases, and 6 bases stayed unmatched. The CDR3 coding sequence is TGCGCCAGCAGCAAGCCGGGGGGGGCCACAGATACGCAGTATTTT. Its translation: CASSKPGGATDTQYF. Full variable domain (outside the CDR3, taken from reference TRBV5-1 and TRBJ2-3): KAGVTQTPRYLIKTRGQQVTLSCSPISGHRSVSWYQQTPGQGLQFLFEYFSETQRNKGNFPGRFSGRQFSNSRSEMNVSTLELGDSALYLCASSKPGGATDTQYFGPGTRLTVL.

This chain connects TRBV7-3 to TRBJ1-6; the D is unclear. The CDR3 has 14 amino acids. Germline loops: CDR1 SGHTA, CDR2 FQGTGA. Trimming cost V 6 bases and J 10 bases, with 16 bases left between them. CDR3 bases: TGTGCCAGCAGTTTCACTCCGGGCCTATCACCCCTCCACTTT. Its translation: CASSFTPGLSPLHF.

This chain uses TRBV30 with TRBJ1-3; weak D call: TRBD1 (6 bases). CDR3 length: 14 amino acids. Germline values: CDR1 GTSNPN, CDR2 SVGIG (reference sequence). Trimming took 4 bases from V and 2 from J, leaving 12 bases between them. CDR3 sequence (DNA): TGTGCCTGGACCGAGGGGGGCACTGGAAACACCATATATTTT. Its protein is CAWTEGGTGNTIYF.

V and J are TRBV9 and TRBJ2-1, with 7 bases lining up with TRBD2. V trimming: 5 bases; J trimming: 6 bases; junction bases outside the gene matches: 11. In germline, CDR1 is SGDLS, CDR2 YYNGEE. The CDR3 sequence is 15 residues long. CDR3 protein: CASSRTSEVSNEQFF. Here the CDR3 DNA reads TGTGCCAGCAGTCGTACTAGCGAAGTGAGCAATGAGCAGTTCTTC.